This TCR beta chain comes out of a study of blood T cell repertoires in COVID-19. Here immunoSEQ multiplex PCR was the method, and the copy in TCRdb shows in-frame clones only, minus some. The table shows some 42,000 clones, with nearly 90% occurring only once. Germline CDR1 is SGHAT and CDR2 is FQDESV (reference sequence). The CDR3 extends over 15 amino acids. V shed 5 bases and J shed 2 bases, with 15 bases lying between them. The rearrangement uses TRBV11-1 and TRBJ1-1, with D hard to call. This clonotype was obtained from a human donor in a cohort sampled during active COVID-19. The sample comprised peripheral blood. The CDR3 sequence: CASSPFTQINTEAFF. The CDR3 nucleotides are TGTGCCAGCAGCCCCTTCACGCAGATAAACACTGAAGCTTTCTTT.